This TCR beta chain was retrieved from a study of T cell changes during pregnancy in multiple sclerosis. Sequenced by immunoSEQ multiplex PCR; TCRdb stores in-frame clones only, minus some. The table lists over 80,000 clones, around 93% of them singletons. The source is a female donor in good health, enrolled as a control in a pregnancy study. This specimen consisted of peripheral blood, obtained in the third trimester of pregnancy.

CDR3 in amino acids: CASSSNWGVSSKNIQYF. The CDR3 nucleotides read TGTGCCAGCAGCTCTAATTGGGGGGTTTCGAGCAAAAACATTCAGTACTTC. The chain uses TRBV21-1 and TRBJ2-4; the table gives TRBD2 as D, unverified against the DNA. TRBV21-1 is recorded as a pseudogene. The CDR3 consists of 17 residues.